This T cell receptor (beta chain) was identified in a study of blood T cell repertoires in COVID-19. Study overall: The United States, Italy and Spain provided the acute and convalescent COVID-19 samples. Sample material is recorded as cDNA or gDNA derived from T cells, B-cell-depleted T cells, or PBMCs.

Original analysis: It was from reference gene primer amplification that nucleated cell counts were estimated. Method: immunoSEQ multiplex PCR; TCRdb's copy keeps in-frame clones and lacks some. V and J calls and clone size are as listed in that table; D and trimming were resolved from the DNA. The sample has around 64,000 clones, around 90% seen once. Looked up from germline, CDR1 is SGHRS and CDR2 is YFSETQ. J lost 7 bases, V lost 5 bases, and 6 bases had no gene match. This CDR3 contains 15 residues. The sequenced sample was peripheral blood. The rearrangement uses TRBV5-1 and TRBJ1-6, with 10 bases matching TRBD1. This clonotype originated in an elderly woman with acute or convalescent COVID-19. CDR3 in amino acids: CASSPAGQGNSPLHF. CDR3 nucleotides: TGCGCCAGCAGTCCTGCGGGACAGGGGAATTCACCCCTCCACTTT.